This T cell receptor (beta chain) was retrieved from a study of blood T cells in healthy people across ages. Sample-barcoded 5' priming and a J-beta primer mix drove a second PCR of roughly 7 to 11 cycles. TCRdb reprocessed the 5' RACE reads with MiXCR, giving one entry per CDR3 protein. Found here are roughly 720,000 distinct CDR3 sequences, roughly 50% of them singletons; the top ten hold approximately 40%. The ends were cut back, 1 base at V and 2 bases at J, with 6 bases in the middle. This CDR3 has 14 residues. The germline gives CDR1 SGHRS, CDR2 YFSETQ. The sequencing sample was made of blood. This receptor was identified in an elderly man in good health. The chain is built from TRBV5-1 and TRBJ2-2; D remains ambiguous. CDR3 in DNA: TGCGCCAGCAGCTTGCAAGTCAACACCGGGGAGCTGTTTTTT. Protein: CASSLQVNTGELFF.